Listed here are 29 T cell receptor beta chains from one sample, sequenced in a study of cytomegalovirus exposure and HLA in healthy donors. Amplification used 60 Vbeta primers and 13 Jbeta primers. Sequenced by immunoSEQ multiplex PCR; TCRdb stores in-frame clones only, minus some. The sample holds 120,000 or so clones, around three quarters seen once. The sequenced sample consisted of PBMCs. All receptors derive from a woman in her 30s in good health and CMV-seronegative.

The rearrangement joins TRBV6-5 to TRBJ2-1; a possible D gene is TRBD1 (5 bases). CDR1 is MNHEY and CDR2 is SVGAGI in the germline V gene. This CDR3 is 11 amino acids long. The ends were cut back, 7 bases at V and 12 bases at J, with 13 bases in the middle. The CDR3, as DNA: TGTGCCAGCACCTCAGGGCCGCTGCAGTTCTTC. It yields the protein CASTSGPLQFF.

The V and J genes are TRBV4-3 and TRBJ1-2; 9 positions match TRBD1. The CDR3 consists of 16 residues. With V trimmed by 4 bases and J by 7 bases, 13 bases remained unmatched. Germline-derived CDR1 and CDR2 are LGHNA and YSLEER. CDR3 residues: CASSRYSGTGHSGYTF. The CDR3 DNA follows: TGCGCCAGCAGCCGATATTCCGGGACAGGGCATTCTGGCTACACCTTC.

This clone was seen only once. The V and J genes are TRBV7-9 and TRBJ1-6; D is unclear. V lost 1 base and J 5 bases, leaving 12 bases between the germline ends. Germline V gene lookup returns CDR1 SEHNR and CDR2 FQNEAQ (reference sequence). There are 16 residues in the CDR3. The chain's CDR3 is CASSLETERDNSPLHF. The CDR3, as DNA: TGTGCCAGCAGCTTAGAGACCGAGAGGGATAATTCACCCCTCCACTTT.

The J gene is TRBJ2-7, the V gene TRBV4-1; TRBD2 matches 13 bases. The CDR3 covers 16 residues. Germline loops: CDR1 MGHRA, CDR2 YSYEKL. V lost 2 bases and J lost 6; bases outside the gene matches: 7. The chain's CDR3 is CASSQHTGTSGTEQYF. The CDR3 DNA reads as TGCGCCAGCAGCCAACATACCGGGACTAGCGGGACCGAGCAGTACTTC.

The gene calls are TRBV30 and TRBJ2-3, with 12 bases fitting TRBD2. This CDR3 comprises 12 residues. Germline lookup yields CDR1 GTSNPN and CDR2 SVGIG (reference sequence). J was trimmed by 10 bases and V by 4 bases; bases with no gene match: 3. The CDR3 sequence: CAWTSGGAAQYF. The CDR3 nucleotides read TGTGCCTGGACTAGCGGGGGGGCGGCGCAGTATTTT.

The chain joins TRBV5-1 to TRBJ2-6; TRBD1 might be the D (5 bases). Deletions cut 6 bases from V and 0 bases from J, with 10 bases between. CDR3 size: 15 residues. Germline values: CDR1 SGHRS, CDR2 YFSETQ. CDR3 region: CASKQANSGANVLTF. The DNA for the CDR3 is TGCGCCAGCAAACAGGCGAACTCTGGGGCCAACGTCCTGACTTTC.

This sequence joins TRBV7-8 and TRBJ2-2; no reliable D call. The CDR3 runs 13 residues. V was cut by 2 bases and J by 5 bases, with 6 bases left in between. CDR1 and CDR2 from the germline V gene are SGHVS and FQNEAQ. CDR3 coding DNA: TGTGCCAGCAGCTTAACCAGGACCGGGGAGCTGTTTTTT. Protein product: CASSLTRTGELFF.

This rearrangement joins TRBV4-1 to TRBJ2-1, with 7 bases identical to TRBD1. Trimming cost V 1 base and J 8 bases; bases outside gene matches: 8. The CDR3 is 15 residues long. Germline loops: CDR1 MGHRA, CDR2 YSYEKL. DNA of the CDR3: TGCGCCAGCAGCCAAGGGACCACAGGGGTTTATGAGCAGTTCTTC. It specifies CASSQGTTGVYEQFF.

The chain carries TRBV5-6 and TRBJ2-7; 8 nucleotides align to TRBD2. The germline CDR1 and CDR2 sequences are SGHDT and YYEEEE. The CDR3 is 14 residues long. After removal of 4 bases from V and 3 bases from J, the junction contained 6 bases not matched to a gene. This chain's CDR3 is CASSPRAGGYEQYF. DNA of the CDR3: TGTGCCAGCAGCCCCCGGGCGGGGGGCTACGAGCAGTACTTC.

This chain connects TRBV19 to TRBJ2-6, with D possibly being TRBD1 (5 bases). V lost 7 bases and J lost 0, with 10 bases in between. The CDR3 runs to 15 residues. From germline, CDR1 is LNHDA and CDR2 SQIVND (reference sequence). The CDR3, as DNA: TGTGCCAGTAAGCCAGGGCCCTCTGGGGCCAACGTCCTGACTTTC. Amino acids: CASKPGPSGANVLTF.

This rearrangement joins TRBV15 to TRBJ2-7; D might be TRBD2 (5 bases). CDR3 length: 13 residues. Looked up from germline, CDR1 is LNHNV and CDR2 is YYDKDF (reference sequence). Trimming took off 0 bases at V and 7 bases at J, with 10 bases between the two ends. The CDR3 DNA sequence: TGTGCCACCAGCAGAGAGGACTGGAATGAGCAGTACTTC. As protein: CATSREDWNEQYF.

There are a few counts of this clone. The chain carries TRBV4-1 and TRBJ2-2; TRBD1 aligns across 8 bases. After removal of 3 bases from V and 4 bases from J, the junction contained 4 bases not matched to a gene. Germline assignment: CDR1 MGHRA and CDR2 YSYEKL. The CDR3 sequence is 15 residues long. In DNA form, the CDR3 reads TGCGCCAGCAGCCACGACAGGGGAAGCACCGGGGAGCTGTTTTTT. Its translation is CASSHDRGSTGELFF.

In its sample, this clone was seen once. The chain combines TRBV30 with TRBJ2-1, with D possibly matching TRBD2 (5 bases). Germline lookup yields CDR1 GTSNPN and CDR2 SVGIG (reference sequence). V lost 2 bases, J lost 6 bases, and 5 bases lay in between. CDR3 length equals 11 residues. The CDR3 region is CAWSRGNEQFF. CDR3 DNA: TGTGCCTGGAGTCGGGGCAATGAGCAGTTCTTC.

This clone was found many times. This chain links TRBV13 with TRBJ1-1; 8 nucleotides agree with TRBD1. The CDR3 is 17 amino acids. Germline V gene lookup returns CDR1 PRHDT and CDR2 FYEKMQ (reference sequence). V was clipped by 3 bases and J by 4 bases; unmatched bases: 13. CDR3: CASSLRQGRRSGTEAFF. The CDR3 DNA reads TGTGCCAGCAGCTTGCGACAGGGGCGGCGGTCGGGCACTGAAGCTTTCTTT.

The CDR3 loop is CASRGRGTDTQYF. The CDR3 region has the DNA TGTGCCAGCAGGGGCCGGGGAACAGATACGCAGTATTTT. The chain joins TRBV27 to TRBJ2-3; D might be TRBD2 (5 bases). The CDR3 sequence is 13 residues long. Germline loops: CDR1 MNHEY, CDR2 SMNVEV (reference sequence). V lost 6 bases and J lost 3, with 10 bases in between.

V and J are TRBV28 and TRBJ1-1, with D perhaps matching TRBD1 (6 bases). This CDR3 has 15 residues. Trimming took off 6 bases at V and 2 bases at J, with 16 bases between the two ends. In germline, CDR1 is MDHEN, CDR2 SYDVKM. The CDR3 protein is CASSYIGTLNTEAFF. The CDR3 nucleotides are TGTGCCAGCAGCTACATTGGGACATTAAACACTGAAGCTTTCTTT.

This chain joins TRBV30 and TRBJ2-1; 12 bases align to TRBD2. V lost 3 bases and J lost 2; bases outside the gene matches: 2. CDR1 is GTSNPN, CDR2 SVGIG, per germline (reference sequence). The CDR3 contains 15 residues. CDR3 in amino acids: CAWRRTSGTYNEQFF. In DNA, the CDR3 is TGTGCCTGGAGAAGGACTAGCGGGACCTACAATGAGCAGTTCTTC.

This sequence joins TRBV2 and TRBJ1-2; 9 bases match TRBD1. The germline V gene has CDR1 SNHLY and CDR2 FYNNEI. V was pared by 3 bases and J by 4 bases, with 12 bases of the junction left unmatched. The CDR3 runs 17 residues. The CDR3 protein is CASSDPGGQGITYGYTF. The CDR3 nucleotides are TGTGCCAGCAGTGATCCGGGTGGACAGGGGATAACCTATGGCTACACCTTC.

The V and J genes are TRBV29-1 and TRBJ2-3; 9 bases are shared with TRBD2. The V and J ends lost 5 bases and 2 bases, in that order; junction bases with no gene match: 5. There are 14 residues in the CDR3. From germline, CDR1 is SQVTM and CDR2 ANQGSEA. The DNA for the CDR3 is TGCAGCGTTCCTGCGGGAGGGACCACAGATACGCAGTATTTT. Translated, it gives CSVPAGGTTDTQYF.

CDR3 sequence: CASSPEVPNTEAFF. Written as DNA, the CDR3 is TGTGCCAGCAGCCCAGAAGTGCCGAACACTGAAGCTTTCTTT. The chain links TRBV7-9 to TRBJ1-1; D remains unclear. Deletions cut 5 bases from V and 1 base from J, with 11 bases between. The CDR3 spans 14 residues. Germline V CDR1 and CDR2: SEHNR, FQNEAQ (reference sequence).

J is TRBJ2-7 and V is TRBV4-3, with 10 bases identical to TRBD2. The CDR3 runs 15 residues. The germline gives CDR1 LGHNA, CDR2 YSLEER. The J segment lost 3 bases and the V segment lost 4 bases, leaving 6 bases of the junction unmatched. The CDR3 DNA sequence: TGCGCCAGCAGCCCAGCGGGAGGGTTAGACTACGAGCAGTACTTC. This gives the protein CASSPAGGLDYEQYF.

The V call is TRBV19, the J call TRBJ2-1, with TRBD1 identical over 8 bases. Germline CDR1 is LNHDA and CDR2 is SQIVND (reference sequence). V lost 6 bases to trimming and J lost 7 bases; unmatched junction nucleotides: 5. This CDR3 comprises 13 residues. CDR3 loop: CASRTGGRNEQFF. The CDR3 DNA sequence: TGTGCCAGTAGAACAGGGGGTAGGAATGAGCAGTTCTTC.

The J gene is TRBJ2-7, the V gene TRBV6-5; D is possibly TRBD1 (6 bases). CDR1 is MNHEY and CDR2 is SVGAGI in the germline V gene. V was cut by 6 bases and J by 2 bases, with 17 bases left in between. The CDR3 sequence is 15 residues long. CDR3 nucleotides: TGTGCCAGCAGGGACGAGAAGACAGGAGCCTACGAGCAGTACTTC. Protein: CASRDEKTGAYEQYF.

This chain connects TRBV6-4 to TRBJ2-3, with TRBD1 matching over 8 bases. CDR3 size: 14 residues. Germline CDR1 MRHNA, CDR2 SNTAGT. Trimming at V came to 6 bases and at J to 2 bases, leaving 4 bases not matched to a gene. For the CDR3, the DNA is TGTGCCAGCAGCAGGGGGCCTTACACAGATACGCAGTATTTT. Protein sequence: CASSRGPYTDTQYF.

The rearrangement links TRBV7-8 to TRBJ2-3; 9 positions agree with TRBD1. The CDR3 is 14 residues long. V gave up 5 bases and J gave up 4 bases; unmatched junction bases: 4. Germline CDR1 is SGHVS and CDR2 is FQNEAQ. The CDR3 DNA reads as TGTGCCAGCAGCGACGGGACAGGGTCAGATACGCAGTATTTT. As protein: CASSDGTGSDTQYF.

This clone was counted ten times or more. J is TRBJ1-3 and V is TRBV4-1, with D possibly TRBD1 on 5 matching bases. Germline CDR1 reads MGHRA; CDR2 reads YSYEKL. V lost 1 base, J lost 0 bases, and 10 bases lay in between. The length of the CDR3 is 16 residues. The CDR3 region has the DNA TGCGCCAGCAGCCAAGTAGTGGGACTCTCTGGAAACACCATATATTTT. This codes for CASSQVVGLSGNTIYF.

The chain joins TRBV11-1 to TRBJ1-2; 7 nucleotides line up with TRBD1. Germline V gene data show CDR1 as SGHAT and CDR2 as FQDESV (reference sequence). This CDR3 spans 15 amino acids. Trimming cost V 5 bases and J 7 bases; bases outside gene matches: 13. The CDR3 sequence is CASSQARGHLGGYTF. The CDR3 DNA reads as TGTGCCAGCAGCCAGGCAAGGGGGCACCTAGGTGGCTACACCTTC.

CDR3 sequence (DNA): TGTGCCAGCAGTTTAGTTTCCCGGGACATAGTGAACACTGAAGCTTTCTTT. Encoded protein: CASSLVSRDIVNTEAFF. The chain has TRBV28 and TRBJ1-1; weak D call: TRBD1 (6 bases). Germline values: CDR1 MDHEN, CDR2 SYDVKM. This CDR3 contains 17 residues. Deletions cut 2 bases from V and 0 bases from J, with 16 bases between.

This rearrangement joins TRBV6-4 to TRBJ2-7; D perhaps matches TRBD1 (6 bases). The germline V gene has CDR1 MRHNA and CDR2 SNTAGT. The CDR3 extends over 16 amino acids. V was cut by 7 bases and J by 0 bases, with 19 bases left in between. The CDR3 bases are TGTGCCAGCACCAAGAAATCCGGGACAATCTCCTACGAGCAGTACTTC. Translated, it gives CASTKKSGTISYEQYF.